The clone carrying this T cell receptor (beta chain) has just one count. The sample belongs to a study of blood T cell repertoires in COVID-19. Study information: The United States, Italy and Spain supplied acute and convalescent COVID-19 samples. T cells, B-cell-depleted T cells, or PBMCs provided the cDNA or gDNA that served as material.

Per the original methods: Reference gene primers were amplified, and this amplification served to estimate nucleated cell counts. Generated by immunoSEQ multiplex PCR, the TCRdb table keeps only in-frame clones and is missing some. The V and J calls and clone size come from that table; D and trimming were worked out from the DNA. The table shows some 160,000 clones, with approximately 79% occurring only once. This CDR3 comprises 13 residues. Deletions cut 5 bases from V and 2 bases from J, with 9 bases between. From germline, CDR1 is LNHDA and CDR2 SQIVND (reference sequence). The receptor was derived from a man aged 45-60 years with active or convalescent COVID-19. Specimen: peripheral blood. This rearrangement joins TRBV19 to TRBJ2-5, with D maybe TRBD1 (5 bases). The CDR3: CASSLTAQETQYF. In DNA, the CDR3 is TGTGCCAGTAGTTTGACAGCTCAAGAGACCCAGTACTTC.